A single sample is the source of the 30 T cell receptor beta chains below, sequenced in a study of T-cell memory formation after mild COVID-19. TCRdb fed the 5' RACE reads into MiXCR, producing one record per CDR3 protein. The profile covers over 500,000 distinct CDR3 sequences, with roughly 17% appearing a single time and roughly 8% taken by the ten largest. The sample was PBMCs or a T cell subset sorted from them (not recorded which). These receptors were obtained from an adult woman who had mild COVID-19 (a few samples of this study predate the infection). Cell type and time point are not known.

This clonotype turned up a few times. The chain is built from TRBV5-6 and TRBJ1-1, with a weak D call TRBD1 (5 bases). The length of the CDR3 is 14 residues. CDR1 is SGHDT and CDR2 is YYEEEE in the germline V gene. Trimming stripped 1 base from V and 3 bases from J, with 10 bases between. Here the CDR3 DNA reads TGTGCCAGCAGCTTGTACAGGTCCGACACTGAAGCTTTCTTT. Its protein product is CASSLYRSDTEAFF.

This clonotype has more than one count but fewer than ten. The CDR3 loop is CATSREPTANYGYTF. As DNA, the CDR3 is TGTGCCACCAGCAGAGAACCGACGGCTAACTATGGCTACACCTTC. The chain links TRBV15 to TRBJ1-2; D is ambiguous. From germline, CDR1 is LNHNV and CDR2 YYDKDF (reference sequence). Trimming stripped 0 bases from V and 0 bases from J, with 8 bases between. This CDR3 is 15 amino acids long.

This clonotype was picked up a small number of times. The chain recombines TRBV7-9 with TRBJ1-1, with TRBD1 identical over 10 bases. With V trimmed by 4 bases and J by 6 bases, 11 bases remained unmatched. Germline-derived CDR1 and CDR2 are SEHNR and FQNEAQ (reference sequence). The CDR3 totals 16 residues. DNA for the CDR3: TGTGCCAGCAGCTCAAACGACAGGGGGCTAGGCGCTGAAGCTTTCTTT. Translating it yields CASSSNDRGLGAEAFF.

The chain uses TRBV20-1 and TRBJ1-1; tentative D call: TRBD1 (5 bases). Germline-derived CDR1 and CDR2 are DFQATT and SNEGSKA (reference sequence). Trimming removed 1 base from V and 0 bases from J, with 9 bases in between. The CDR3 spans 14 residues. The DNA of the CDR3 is TGCAGTGCTAGAGGGGCAGGGCTGAACACTGAAGCTTTCTTT. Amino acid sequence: CSARGAGLNTEAFF.

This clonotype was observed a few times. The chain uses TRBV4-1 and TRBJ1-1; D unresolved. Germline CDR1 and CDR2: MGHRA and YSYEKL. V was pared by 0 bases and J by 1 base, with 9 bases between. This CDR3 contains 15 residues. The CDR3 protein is CASSQEKAGNTEAFF. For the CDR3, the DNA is TGCGCCAGCAGCCAAGAAAAGGCAGGGAACACTGAAGCTTTCTTT.

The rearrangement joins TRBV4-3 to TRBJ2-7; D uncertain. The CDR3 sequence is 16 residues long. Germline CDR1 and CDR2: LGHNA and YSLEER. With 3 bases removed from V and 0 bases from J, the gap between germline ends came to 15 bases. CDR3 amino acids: CASSQATWGSSYEQYF. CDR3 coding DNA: TGCGCCAGCAGCCAGGCTACGTGGGGATCCTCCTACGAGCAGTACTTC.

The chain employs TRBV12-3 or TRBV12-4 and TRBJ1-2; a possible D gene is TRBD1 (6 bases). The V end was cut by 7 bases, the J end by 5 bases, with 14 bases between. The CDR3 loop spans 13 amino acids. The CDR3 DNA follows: TGTGCCAGCACCCCGACAGGAGGATATGGCTACACCTTC. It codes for CASTPTGGYGYTF.

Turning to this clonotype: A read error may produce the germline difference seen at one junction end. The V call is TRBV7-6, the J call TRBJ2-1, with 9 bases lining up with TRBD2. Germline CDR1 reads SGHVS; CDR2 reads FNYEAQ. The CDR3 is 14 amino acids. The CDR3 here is CASNLAGVNNEQFF. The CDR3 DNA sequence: TGTGCCAGCAACTTAGCGGGAGTCAACAATGAGCAGTTCTTC.

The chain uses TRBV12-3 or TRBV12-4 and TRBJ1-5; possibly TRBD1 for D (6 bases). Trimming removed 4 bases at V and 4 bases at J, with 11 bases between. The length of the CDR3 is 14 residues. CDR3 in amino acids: CASSSGTSNQPQHF. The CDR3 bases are TGTGCCAGCAGTTCCGGGACATCTAATCAGCCCCAGCATTTT.

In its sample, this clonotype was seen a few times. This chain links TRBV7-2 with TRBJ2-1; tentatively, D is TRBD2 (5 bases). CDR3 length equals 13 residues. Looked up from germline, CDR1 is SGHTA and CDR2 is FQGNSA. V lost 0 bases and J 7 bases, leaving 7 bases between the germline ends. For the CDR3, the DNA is TGTGCCAGCAGCTTAGCGAGGAGGAATGAGCAGTTCTTC. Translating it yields CASSLARRNEQFF.

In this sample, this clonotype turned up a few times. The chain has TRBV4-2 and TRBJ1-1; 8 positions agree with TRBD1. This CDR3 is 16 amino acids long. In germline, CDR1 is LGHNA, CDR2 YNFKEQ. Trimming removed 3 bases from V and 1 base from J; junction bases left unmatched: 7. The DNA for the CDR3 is TGTGCCAGCAGCCACGGACAGGGAAGAGGGAACACTGAAGCTTTCTTT. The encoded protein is CASSHGQGRGNTEAFF.

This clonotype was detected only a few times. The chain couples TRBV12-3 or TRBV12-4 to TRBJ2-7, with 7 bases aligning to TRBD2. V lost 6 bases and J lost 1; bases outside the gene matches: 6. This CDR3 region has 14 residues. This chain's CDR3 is CASSLWGGSYEQYF. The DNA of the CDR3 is TGTGCCAGCAGCCTATGGGGGGGGTCCTACGAGCAGTACTTC.

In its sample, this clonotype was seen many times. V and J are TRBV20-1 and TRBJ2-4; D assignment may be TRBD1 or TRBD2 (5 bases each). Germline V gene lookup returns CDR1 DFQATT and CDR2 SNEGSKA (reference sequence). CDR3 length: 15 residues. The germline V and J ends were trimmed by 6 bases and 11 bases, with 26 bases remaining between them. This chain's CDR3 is CSARDELLGEKVQYF. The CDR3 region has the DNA TGCAGTGCCCGAGACGAATTACTAGGGGAGAAGGTTCAGTACTTC.

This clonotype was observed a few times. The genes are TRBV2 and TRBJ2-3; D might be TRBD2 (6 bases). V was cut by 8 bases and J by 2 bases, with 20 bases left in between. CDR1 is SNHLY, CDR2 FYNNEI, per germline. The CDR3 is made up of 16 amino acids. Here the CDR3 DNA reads TGTGCCAGCTTTATTAAACGGGCGGGATACACAGATACGCAGTATTTT. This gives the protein CASFIKRAGYTDTQYF.

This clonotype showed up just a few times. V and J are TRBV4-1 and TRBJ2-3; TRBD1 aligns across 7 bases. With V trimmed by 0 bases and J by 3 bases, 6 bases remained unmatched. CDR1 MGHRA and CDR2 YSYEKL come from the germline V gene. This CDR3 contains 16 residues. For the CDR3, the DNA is TGCGCCAGCAGCCAAGATCCCTCAGGGGGAACAGATACGCAGTATTTT. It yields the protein CASSQDPSGGTDTQYF.

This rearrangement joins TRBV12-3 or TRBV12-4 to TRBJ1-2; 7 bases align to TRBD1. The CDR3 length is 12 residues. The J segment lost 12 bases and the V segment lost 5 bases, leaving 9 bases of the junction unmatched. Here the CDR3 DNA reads TGTGCCAGCAGTCCTGACAGGGCTTGGAACACCTTC. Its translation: CASSPDRAWNTF.

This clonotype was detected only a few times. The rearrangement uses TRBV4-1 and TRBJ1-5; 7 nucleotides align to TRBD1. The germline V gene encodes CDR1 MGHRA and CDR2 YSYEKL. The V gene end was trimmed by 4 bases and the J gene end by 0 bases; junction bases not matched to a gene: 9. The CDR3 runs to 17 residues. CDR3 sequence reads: CASSRGQEEYSNQPQHF. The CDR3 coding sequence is TGCGCCAGCAGCCGTGGACAGGAGGAGTATAGCAATCAGCCCCAGCATTTT.

The CDR3 nucleotides are TGTGCCAGCACTGGGACTAGCGGGAGGGGGGCCAAAAACATTCAGTACTTC. Protein: CASTGTSGRGAKNIQYF. V usage is TRBV6-6 and J usage is TRBJ2-4, with TRBD2 identical over 16 bases. There are 17 residues in the CDR3. Germline CDR1 is MNHNY and CDR2 is SVGAGI (reference sequence). V trimming: 7 bases; J trimming: 1 base; junction bases outside the gene matches: 4.

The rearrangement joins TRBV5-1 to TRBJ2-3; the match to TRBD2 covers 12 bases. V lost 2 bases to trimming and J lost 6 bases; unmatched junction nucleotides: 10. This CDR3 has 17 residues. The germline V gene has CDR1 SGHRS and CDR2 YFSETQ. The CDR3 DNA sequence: TGCGCCAGCAGCTTCTTGACTAGCGGGAGTGTTGGGGATACGCAGTATTTT. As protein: CASSFLTSGSVGDTQYF.

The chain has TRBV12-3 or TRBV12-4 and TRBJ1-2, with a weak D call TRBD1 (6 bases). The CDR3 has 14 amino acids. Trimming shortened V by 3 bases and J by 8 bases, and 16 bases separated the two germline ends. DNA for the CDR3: TGTGCCAGCAGTTTGAGGGGACACGGAGGGGGCTACACCTTC. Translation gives CASSLRGHGGGYTF.

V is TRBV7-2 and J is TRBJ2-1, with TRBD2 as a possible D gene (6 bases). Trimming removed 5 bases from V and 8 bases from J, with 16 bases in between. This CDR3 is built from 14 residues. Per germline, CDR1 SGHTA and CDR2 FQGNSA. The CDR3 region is CASSPRLVPYEQFF. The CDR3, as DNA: TGTGCCAGCAGCCCCAGACTAGTTCCCTATGAGCAGTTCTTC.

In DNA form, the CDR3 reads TGCGCCAGCAGTGAATCTGGTTATCAGCCCCAGCATTTT. Its translation: CASSESGYQPQHF. This chain connects TRBV10-2 to TRBJ1-5; no firm D call. The CDR3 sequence is 13 residues long. Germline CDR1 is WSHSY and CDR2 is SAAADI. Trimming took off 3 bases at V and 5 bases at J, with 8 bases between the two ends.

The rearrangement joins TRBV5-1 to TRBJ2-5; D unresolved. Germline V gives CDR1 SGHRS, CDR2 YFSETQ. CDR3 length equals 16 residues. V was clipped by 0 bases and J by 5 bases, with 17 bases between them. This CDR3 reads CASSLGSATHEETQYF. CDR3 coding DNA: TGCGCCAGCAGCTTGGGGTCGGCAACCCACGAGGAGACCCAGTACTTC. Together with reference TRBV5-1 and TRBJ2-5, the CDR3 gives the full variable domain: KAGVTQTPRYLIKTRGQQVTLSCSPISGHRSVSWYQQTPGQGLQFLFEYFSETQRNKGNFPGRFSGRQFSNSRSEMNVSTLELGDSALYLCASSLGSATHEETQYFGPGTRLLVL.

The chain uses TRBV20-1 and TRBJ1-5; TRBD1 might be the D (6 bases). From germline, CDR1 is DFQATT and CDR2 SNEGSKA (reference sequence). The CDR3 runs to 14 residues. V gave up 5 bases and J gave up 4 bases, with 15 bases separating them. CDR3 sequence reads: CSAQEGGWNQPQHF. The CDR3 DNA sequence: TGCAGTGCTCAAGAGGGGGGGTGGAATCAGCCCCAGCATTTT.

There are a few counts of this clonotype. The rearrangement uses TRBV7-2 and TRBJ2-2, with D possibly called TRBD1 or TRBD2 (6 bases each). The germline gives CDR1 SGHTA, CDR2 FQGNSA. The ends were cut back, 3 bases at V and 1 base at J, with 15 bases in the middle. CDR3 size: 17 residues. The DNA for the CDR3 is TGTGCCAGCAGCTTCCTAAGGGGGGCGAAGAACACCGGGGAGCTGTTTTTT. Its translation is CASSFLRGAKNTGELFF.

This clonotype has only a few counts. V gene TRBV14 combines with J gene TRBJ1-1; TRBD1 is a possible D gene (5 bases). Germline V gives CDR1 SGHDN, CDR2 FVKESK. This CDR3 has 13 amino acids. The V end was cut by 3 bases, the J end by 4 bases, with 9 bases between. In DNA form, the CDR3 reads TGTGCCAGCAGCCATGGGGGTGGCACTGAAGCTTTCTTT. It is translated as CASSHGGGTEAFF.

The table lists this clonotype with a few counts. For the CDR3, the DNA is TGTGCCAGCAGCCCACTAGCGGGAGGGGCATTTGACAATGAGCAGTTCTTC. Translation: CASSPLAGGAFDNEQFF. The V gene is TRBV12-3 or TRBV12-4, the J gene TRBJ2-1; 13 positions agree with TRBD2. This CDR3 is 17 amino acids long. Trimming removed 6 bases from V and 5 bases from J; junction bases left unmatched: 10.

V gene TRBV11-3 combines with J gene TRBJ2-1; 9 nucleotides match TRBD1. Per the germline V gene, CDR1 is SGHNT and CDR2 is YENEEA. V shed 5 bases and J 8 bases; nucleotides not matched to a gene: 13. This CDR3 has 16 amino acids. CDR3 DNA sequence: TGTGCCAGCAGCCCTCAGGGGGGACAGGGTGTCGATGAGCAGTTCTTC. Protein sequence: CASSPQGGQGVDEQFF.

CDR3 sequence: CASRSGQGGDYGYTF. CDR3 nucleotide sequence: TGTGCCAGCAGATCGGGACAAGGGGGGGACTATGGCTACACCTTC. This rearrangement joins TRBV7-2 to TRBJ1-2; possibly TRBD1 for D (6 bases). The CDR3 has 15 amino acids. Trimming left V 6 bases short and J 3 bases short, with 17 bases between. Germline V gene data show CDR1 as SGHTA and CDR2 as FQGNSA.

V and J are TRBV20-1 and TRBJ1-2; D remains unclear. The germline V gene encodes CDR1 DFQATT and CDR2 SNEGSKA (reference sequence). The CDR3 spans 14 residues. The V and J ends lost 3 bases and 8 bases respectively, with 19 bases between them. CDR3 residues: CSASDGRSGEGYTF. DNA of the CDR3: TGCAGTGCTAGCGATGGACGGTCGGGTGAGGGCTACACCTTC.